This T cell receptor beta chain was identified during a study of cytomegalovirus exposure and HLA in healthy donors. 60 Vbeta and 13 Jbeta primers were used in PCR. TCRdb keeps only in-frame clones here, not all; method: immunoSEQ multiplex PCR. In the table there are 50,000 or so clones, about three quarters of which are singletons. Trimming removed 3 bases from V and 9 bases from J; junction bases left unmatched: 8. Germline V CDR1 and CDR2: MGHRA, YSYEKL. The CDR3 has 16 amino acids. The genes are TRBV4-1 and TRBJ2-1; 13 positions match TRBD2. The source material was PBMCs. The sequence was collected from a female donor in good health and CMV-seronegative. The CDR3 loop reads CASSHPLAGGPIEQFF. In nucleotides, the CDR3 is TGCGCCAGCAGCCATCCACTAGCGGGGGGGCCTATTGAGCAGTTCTTC.